The 18 T cell receptor beta chains in this list originate from one sample, sequenced in a study of T cell changes during pregnancy in multiple sclerosis. The table came from immunoSEQ multiplex PCR; TCRdb's copy has only in-frame clones and leaves some out. The repertoire holds 70,000 or so clones, with about 90% as singletons. This specimen consisted of CD4+ T cells from peripheral blood mononuclear cells, obtained after pregnancy. The receptors originated from a female donor with multiple sclerosis, enrolled in a pregnancy study.

The chain combines TRBV5-1 with TRBJ2-1, with TRBD2 matching over 7 bases. The CDR3 is 17 residues long. V lost 0 bases to trimming and J lost 4 bases; unmatched junction nucleotides: 10. Germline CDR1 SGHRS, CDR2 YFSETQ. The CDR3 bases are TGCGCCAGCAGCTTGGGACTATTGGTAGCGGGTTACAATGAGCAGTTCTTC. It is translated as CASSLGLLVAGYNEQFF.

The chain combines TRBV6-5 with TRBJ2-3, with 10 bases aligning to TRBD2. The CDR3 covers 16 residues. Germline-derived CDR1 and CDR2 are MNHEY and SVGAGI. The J segment lost 2 bases and the V segment lost 4 bases, leaving 6 bases of the junction unmatched. The CDR3 DNA sequence: TGTGCCAGCAGTTCCCGGACTAGCGGCTCCACAGATACGCAGTATTTT. Amino acid sequence: CASSSRTSGSTDTQYF.

The chain links TRBV16 to TRBJ1-1, with TRBD1 as a possible D gene (6 bases). The V end lost 5 bases, the J end lost 8 bases, and 18 bases lay between the germline ends. Germline assignment: CDR1 KGHSY and CDR2 FQNENV. The CDR3 has 14 amino acids. The CDR3 sequence: CASSDRQGWGEAFF. The CDR3, as DNA: TGTGCCAGCAGCGACCGCCAGGGGTGGGGCGAAGCTTTCTTT.

The J gene is TRBJ2-7, the V gene TRBV19; TRBD2 is a possible D gene (7 bases). The CDR3 spans 12 residues. Looked up from germline, CDR1 is LNHDA and CDR2 is SQIVND (reference sequence). V was cut by 2 bases and J by 6 bases, with 8 bases left in between. CDR3 protein: CASSIRGAEQYF. CDR3 coding DNA: TGTGCCAGTAGTATACGGGGGGCCGAGCAGTACTTC.

In nucleotides, the CDR3 is TGTGCCACCTCCCCCAACAGGGATAGCACAGATACGCAGTATTTT. It is translated as CATSPNRDSTDTQYF. V and J are TRBV15 and TRBJ2-3, with D tentatively TRBD1 (6 bases). The V and J ends lost 8 bases and 0 bases respectively, with 15 bases between them. This CDR3 contains 15 residues. Germline CDR1 and CDR2: LNHNV and YYDKDF (reference sequence).

The rearrangement links TRBV5-1 to TRBJ2-4; 12 positions agree with TRBD2. Germline loops: CDR1 SGHRS, CDR2 YFSETQ. With V trimmed by 4 bases and J by 0 bases, 11 bases remained unmatched. CDR3 length equals 19 residues. Here the CDR3 DNA reads TGCGCCAGCAGCGCTTCTGGACTAGCGGGGACTCTAGCCAAAAACATTCAGTACTTC. Protein sequence: CASSASGLAGTLAKNIQYF.

This chain uses TRBV2 with TRBJ2-7, with D perhaps matching TRBD1 (6 bases). The CDR3 contains 16 residues. In germline, CDR1 is SNHLY, CDR2 FYNNEI. V was trimmed by 6 bases and J by 0 bases, leaving 18 bases between them. In DNA form, the CDR3 reads TGTGCCAGCAGGATCAGTGTAACAGGGAGCTCCTACGAGCAGTACTTC. Translation gives CASRISVTGSSYEQYF.

The chain carries TRBV27 and TRBJ2-3; TRBD1 agrees at 7 bases. Germline-derived CDR1 and CDR2 are MNHEY and SMNVEV (reference sequence). With 5 bases clipped from V and 1 base from J, the junction kept 9 bases outside the gene matches. There are 16 residues in the CDR3. Here the CDR3 DNA reads TGTGCCAGCAGTGCCACAGGGGTGGTTGGCACAGATACGCAGTATTTT. Its protein product is CASSATGVVGTDTQYF.

The V and J genes are TRBV11-3 and TRBJ2-1; tentative D call: TRBD1 (6 bases). Germline V CDR1 and CDR2: SGHNT, YENEEA. The CDR3 consists of 15 residues. The V and J ends lost 3 bases and 9 bases respectively, with 18 bases between them. CDR3 DNA: TGTGCCAGCAGCTTTGGCAGGGGAAGTCACAGTGAGCAGTTCTTC. It yields the protein CASSFGRGSHSEQFF.

The chain combines TRBV30 with TRBJ1-2; 10 bases are shared with TRBD1. This CDR3 region has 14 residues. Trimming took 1 base from V and 5 from J; bases not matched to a gene: 4. CDR1 and CDR2 (germline): GTSNPN, SVGIG (reference sequence). The CDR3 DNA reads TGTGCCTGGAGTGGGGACAGGGGTTGGTATGGCTACACCTTC. It translates to CAWSGDRGWYGYTF.

This clone was recorded once. The V and J genes are TRBV7-9 and TRBJ2-7, with a tentative D call TRBD2 (6 bases). The CDR3 extends over 17 amino acids. Trimming took off 3 bases at V and 1 base at J, with 19 bases between the two ends. Germline lookup yields CDR1 SEHNR and CDR2 FQNEAQ (reference sequence). The CDR3 spells CASSFGSGTGRSYEQYF. CDR3 DNA sequence: TGTGCCAGCAGCTTCGGTTCCGGGACTGGGCGTTCCTACGAGCAGTACTTC.

The chain links TRBV27 to TRBJ2-1, with D perhaps matching TRBD1 (6 bases). The germline V gene encodes CDR1 MNHEY and CDR2 SMNVEV (reference sequence). The CDR3 is made up of 15 amino acids. V was pared by 0 bases and J by 7 bases, with 13 bases between. Here the CDR3 DNA reads TGTGCCAGCAGTTTATCCGGGACACCCAGGAATGAGCAGTTCTTC. It codes for CASSLSGTPRNEQFF.

The rearrangement links TRBV6-5 to TRBJ2-2; 8 bases fit TRBD2. This CDR3 has 15 residues. Germline CDR1 MNHEY, CDR2 SVGAGI. The trim removed 6 bases at V and 4 bases at J, leaving 7 bases unmatched. CDR3 protein: CASRQAGVGTGELFF. Written as DNA, the CDR3 is TGTGCCAGCAGACAAGCGGGAGTTGGCACCGGGGAGCTGTTTTTT.

This clone was found once. The chain couples TRBV6-4 to TRBJ2-3, with D perhaps TRBD1 (5 bases). CDR1 and CDR2 from the germline V gene are MRHNA and SNTAGT. CDR3 length: 14 amino acids. Deletions cut 5 bases from V and 3 bases from J, with 12 bases between. The CDR3 is CASSTGHATDTQYF. In DNA form, the CDR3 reads TGTGCCAGCAGTACCGGACATGCAACAGATACGCAGTATTTT.

This sequence joins TRBV7-9 and TRBJ2-1, with TRBD2 identical over 9 bases. V lost 4 bases to trimming and J lost 8 bases; unmatched junction nucleotides: 9. CDR3 size: 15 residues. Germline V gene data show CDR1 as SEHNR and CDR2 as FQNEAQ (reference sequence). The CDR3 reads CASSSGGRADHEQFF. In DNA, the CDR3 is TGTGCCAGCAGCTCCGGCGGGAGGGCCGACCATGAGCAGTTCTTC.

A single count supports this clone. The chain joins TRBV18 to TRBJ2-6; TRBD1 might be the D (6 bases). Germline-derived CDR1 and CDR2 are KGHSH and LQKENI. The CDR3 consists of 17 residues. The germline V and J ends were trimmed by 3 bases and 2 bases, with 14 bases remaining between them. This chain's CDR3 is CASSPLQGPTGANVLTF. CDR3 coding DNA: TGTGCCAGCTCACCCCTACAGGGTCCCACTGGGGCCAACGTCCTGACTTTC.

The gene calls are TRBV7-3 and TRBJ2-3; 9 bases map to TRBD2. V lost 1 base, J lost 4 bases, and 9 bases stayed unmatched. The V gene's germline CDR1 is SGHTA and CDR2 FQGTGA. The CDR3 runs 17 residues. The CDR3: CASSLSPPAGGSDTQYF. In nucleotides, the CDR3 is TGTGCCAGCAGCTTAAGTCCCCCAGCGGGAGGTTCAGATACGCAGTATTTT.

V gene TRBV10-1 combines with J gene TRBJ2-7; TRBD1 aligns across 9 bases. The CDR3 sequence is 13 residues long. Germline CDR1 WNHNN, CDR2 SYGVQD (reference sequence). The ends lost 5 bases at V and 5 bases at J; junction bases unmatched: 4. CDR3 sequence: CASSRDRENEQYF. Written as DNA, the CDR3 is TGCGCCAGCAGTCGGGACAGGGAGAACGAGCAGTACTTC.